These 3 T cell receptor beta chains share one sample of origin, sequenced in a study of blood T cell repertoires in COVID-19. Some clones are missing from TCRdb's copy, which holds only in-frame ones; the method was immunoSEQ multiplex PCR. This table holds more than 200,000 clones, about 88% found once. The source material was peripheral blood. Receptor source: a woman in her fifties or sixties with COVID-19, enrolled during active disease.

The chain combines TRBV5-1 with TRBJ2-3, with TRBD2 matching 15 bases. The germline gives CDR1 SGHRS, CDR2 YFSETQ. The CDR3 has 17 amino acids. V trimming: 4 bases; J trimming: 6 bases; junction bases outside the gene matches: 9. Written as DNA, the CDR3 is TGCGCCAGCAGCCCCAGGACTAGCGGGGGGGCAAGGGATACGCAGTATTTT. Amino acids: CASSPRTSGGARDTQYF.

The chain recombines TRBV27 with TRBJ2-1, with TRBD2 matching 7 bases. The germline CDR1 and CDR2 sequences are MNHEY and SMNVEV (reference sequence). The CDR3 consists of 13 residues. V shed 5 bases and J 6 bases; nucleotides not matched to a gene: 4. The CDR3 coding sequence is TGTGCCAGCAGTCAATGGACTAGCAATGAGCAGTTCTTC. Residues: CASSQWTSNEQFF.

CDR3 DNA: TGTGCCAGCGACGGGGACAGGGATGGAAGAGGGACCCAGTACTTC. Translated: CASDGDRDGRGTQYF. The genes are TRBV2 and TRBJ2-5, with 9 positions matching TRBD1. This CDR3 contains 15 residues. Losses at the gene ends were 8 bases for V and 7 bases for J; bases not matched to a gene: 14. Germline CDR1 reads SNHLY; CDR2 reads FYNNEI.